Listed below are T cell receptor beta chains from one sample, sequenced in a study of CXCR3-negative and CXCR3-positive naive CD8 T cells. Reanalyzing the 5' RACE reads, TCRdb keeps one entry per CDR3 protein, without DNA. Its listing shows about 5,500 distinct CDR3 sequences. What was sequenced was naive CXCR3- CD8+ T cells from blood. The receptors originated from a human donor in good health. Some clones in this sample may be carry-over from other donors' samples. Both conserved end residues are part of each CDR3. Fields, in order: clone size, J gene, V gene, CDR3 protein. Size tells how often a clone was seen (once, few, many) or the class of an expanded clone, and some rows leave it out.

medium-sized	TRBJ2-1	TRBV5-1	CASSLVGATSDNEQFF
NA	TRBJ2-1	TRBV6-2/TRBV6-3	CASSYSTGNEQFF
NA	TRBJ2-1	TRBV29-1	CSATPGLAGYNEQFF
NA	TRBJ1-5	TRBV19	CASKPGLGVNQPQHF
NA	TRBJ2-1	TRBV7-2	CASNLDGYNEQFF
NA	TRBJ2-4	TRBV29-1	CSVEGDGAKNIQYF
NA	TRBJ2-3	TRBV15	CATSLPIAGGLTDTQYF
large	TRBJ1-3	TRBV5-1	CASSLEGPDRSSGNTIYF
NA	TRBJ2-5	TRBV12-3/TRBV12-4	CASSDRGTGYQETQYF
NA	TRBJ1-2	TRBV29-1	CSVEGAVGTGENYGYTF
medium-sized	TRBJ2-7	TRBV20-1	CSASGRGGYEQYF
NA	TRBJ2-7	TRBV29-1	CSGRAGRSYEQYF
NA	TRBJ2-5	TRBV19	CASDLGQGSPETQYF
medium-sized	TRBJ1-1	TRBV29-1	CSVEADRSEAFF
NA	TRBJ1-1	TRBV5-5	CASSLGYGNTEAFF
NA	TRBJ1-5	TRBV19	CASSIWGKDYSNQPQHF
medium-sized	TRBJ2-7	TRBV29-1	CSVTDSYEQYF
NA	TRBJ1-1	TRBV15	CATSRGGNTEAFF
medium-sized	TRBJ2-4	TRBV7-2	CASSPPQRNIQYF
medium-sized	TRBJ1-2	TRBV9	CASSELSTDYGYTF
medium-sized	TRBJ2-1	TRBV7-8	CASSPIGTSGDYNEQFF
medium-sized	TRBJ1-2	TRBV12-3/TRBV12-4	CASSISATNYGYTF
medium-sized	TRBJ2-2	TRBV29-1	CSVVEQMGTSGPNKALPGELFF
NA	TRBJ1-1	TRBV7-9	CASSWERQGATEAFF
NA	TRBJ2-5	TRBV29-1	CSVEDRGGQETQYF
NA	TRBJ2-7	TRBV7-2	CASSFGVSSSYEQYF
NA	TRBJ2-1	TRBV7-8	CASSLGRTSGSIEQFF
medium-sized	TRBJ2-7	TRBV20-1	CSARRADTYEQYF
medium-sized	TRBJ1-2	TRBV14	CASSQEWDSPYGYTF
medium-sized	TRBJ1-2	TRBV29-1	CSVEFPGVDYGYTF
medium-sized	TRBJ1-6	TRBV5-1	CASSLEGRSSYNSPLHF
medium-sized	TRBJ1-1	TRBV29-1	CSVTGGTTEAFF
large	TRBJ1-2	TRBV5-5	CASGGDRVYTF
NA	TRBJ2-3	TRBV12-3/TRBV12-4	CASSLRDSKSTDTQYF
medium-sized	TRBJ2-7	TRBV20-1	CSAIPRDLSYEQYF
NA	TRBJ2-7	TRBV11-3	CASSPTPGVGTYEQYF
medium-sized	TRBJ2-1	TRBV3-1	CASSQERELGHDEQFF
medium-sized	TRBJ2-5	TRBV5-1	CASGLSGTQETQYF
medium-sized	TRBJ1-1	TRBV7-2	CASSLSRTVNTEAFF
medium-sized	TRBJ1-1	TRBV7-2	CASSSSTGDTEAFF
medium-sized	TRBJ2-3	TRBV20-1	CSARDLQEPTDTQYF
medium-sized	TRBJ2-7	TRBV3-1	CASSQVLSGFHEQYF
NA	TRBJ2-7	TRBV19	CASSTRGLPYEQYF
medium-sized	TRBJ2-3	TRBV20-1	CSAALAGGNTDTQYF
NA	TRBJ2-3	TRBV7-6	CASSFGKSTDTQYF
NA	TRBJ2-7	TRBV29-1	CSTLNQGSEQYF
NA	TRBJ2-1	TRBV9	CASSSGAYNEQFF
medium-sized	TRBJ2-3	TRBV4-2	CASSQDSGYITDTQYF
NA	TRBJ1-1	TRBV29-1	CSVHLNTEAFF
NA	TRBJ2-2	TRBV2	CASSPGTVHTGELFF
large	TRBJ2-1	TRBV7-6	CASSYLAGGSGEQFF
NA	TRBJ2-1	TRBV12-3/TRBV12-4	CASSLGRGVNEQFF
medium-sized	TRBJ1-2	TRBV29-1	CSVEQGGPNYGYTF
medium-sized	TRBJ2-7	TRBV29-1	CSVHQGYEQYF
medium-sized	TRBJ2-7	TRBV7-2	CASSWGGTGAYEQYF
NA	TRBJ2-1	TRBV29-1	CSVEDSMYNEQFF
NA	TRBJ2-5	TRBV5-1	CASSLDRVGETQYF
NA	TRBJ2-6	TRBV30	CAWRVAGVAGANVLTF